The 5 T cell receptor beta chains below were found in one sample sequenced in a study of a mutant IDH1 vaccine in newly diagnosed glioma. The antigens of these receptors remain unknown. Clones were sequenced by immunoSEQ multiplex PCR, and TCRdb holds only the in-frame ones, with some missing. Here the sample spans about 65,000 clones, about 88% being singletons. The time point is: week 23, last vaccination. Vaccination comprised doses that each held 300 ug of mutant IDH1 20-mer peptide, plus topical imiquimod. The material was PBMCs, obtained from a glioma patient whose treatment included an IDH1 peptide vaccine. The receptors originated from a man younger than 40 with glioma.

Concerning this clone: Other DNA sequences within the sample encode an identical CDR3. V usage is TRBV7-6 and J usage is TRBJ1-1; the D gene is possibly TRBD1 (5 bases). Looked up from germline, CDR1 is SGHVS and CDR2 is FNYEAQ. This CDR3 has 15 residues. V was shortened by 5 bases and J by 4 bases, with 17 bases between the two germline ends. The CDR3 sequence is CASSGRRGEATEAFF. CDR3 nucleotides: TGTGCCAGCAGCGGACGGAGGGGAGAGGCCACTGAAGCTTTCTTT.

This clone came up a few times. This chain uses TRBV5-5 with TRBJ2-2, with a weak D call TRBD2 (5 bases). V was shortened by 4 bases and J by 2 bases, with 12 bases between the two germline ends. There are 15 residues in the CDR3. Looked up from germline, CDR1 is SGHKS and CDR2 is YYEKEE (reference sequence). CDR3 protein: CASSLGRVNTGELFF. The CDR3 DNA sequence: TGTGCCAGCAGCCTCGGGCGGGTCAACACCGGGGAGCTGTTTTTT. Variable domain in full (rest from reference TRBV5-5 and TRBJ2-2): DAGVTQSPTHLIKTRGQQVTLRCSPISGHKSVSWYQQVLGQGPQFIFQYYEKEERGRGNFPDRFSARQFPNYSSELNVNALLLGDSALYLCASSLGRVNTGELFFGEGSRLTVL.

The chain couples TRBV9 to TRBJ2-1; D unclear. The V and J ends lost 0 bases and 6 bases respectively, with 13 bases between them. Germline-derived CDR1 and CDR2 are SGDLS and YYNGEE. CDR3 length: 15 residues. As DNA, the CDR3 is TGTGCCAGCAGCGTAGGCTCGCTACCCTCCAATGAGCAGTTCTTC. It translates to CASSVGSLPSNEQFF.

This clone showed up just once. CDR3 DNA: TGCAGCGCCGTCGGGTGGGTGAGCCAAGAGACCCAGTACTTC. It yields the protein CSAVGWVSQETQYF. The gene calls are TRBV29-1 and TRBJ2-5; unclear D gene. Per the germline V gene, CDR1 is SQVTM and CDR2 is ANQGSEA. The ends were cut back, 7 bases at V and 1 base at J, with 16 bases in the middle. This CDR3 is 14 amino acids long.

CDR3 sequence: CASSLVPVAGARTDTQYF. The CDR3 DNA reads TGTGCCAGCAGTTTAGTGCCGGTAGCGGGGGCCCGCACAGATACGCAGTATTTT. The rearrangement uses TRBV27 and TRBJ2-3, with TRBD2 matching over 9 bases. Germline-derived CDR1 and CDR2 are MNHEY and SMNVEV (reference sequence). The CDR3 is 18 amino acids. V gave up 2 bases and J gave up 1 base; unmatched junction bases: 10.